Detailed here is one T cell receptor (beta chain). It lacks a known antigen. No much larger clone is present one base from it, and per-base qualities are unavailable. This sample includes further DNA sequences coding for the same CDR3. The data stem from a study of cytomegalovirus exposure and HLA in healthy donors (dated by TCRdb to 2015 to 2018). The study in broad terms: According to an earlier analysis of a few hundred of the donors, about 180 million T cells yielded 90 million to 140 million unique TCR beta sequences and roughly 280 Gb of sequence data. On average, roughly 200,000 unique TCR beta nucleotide sequences were sequenced per donor among about 400 genotyped donors of the cohort, with roughly 19% of those sequences being non-productive. About 300 gigabases of sequencing data and tens of millions of unique TCR sequences were included in an early release covering 550 to 800 HLA-typed donors. All discovery cohort repertoires had been generated using a single sequencing platform. High-throughput TCR immunosequencing, statistical association of individual TCRs with disease status, and machine learning were combined to predict cytomegalovirus infection status. HLA typing covered class I and class II loci at four-digit resolution. Donor age, sex, ethnicity and CMV serostatus were collected together with the repertoire data. About five DR-DQ haplotypes were treated as single units for association and clustering because of strong linkage in the cohort. The number of typed donors differed by locus: roughly 629-630 for A, B, C, DRB1 and DQB1; 500 to 550 for DQA1; 600 to 610 for DPA1; and about 450 for DPB1. An earlier analysis of approximately 500 of the donors applied high-throughput TCR beta sequencing to assess whether each TCR beta V gene segment acted as functional or pseudogenic. A separate validation cohort of over 95 different subjects was used in addition to the roughly 620-subject first cohort. In a later genetic analysis, genome-wide SNP genotypes for about three fifths of the roughly 670 donors were used, and that subset was treated as a discovery cohort. Rather than drawing on any new phenotypic data, the later analysis identified candidate immune exposures from TCR beta sequences and the way those sequences occurred across donors. A later analysis re-analyzed previously published TCR beta repertoires from several hundred donors and added high-resolution HLA genotyping to study TCR occurrence patterns. Among the roughly 400 genotyped donors, around 79% belonged to the genetic ancestry cluster associated with self-reported Caucasian donors. The study used immunosequencing to profile the T cell repertoires of 666 subjects and linked those repertoires to cytomegalovirus serostatus. The study aimed to test whether cataloging public T cell receptors could reveal signatures of past pathogen exposure. Results the study describes overall, beyond this receptor: Presence/absence analyses assumed roughly uniform sequencing depth across donors, an assumption that may not hold. A later analysis reported that several top co-occurrence clusters appeared linked to parvovirus B19, influenza, CMV and Epstein-Barr virus. A group of highly shared sequence variants was considered likely to be a technical artifact of the sequencing pipeline. This cohort had only TCR beta chains sequenced, and the lack of alpha or paired-chain data limited which features could be detected. The earlier analysis of almost 600 of the donors excluded about 16 rarely observed V segments, including chromosome 9 orphons, because counts were too low. According to a later genetic analysis, donors in an Asian-associated ancestry cluster had fewer N-insertions in productive TCRs than the roughly 660-donor mean. The classifier was reported to diagnose cytomegalovirus status with high specificity and sensitivity in both the original cohort and the validation cohort. A later analysis found that most CMV-associated TCR beta chains appeared HLA-restricted, with HLA associations seemingly driven largely by CMV exposure. Because HLA typing was missing for some donors at each locus, association tests included only the typed subset. The study gave a list of 150 to 200 TCR beta chains associated with cytomegalovirus. The authors suggested that the approach could potentially be generalized to other disease states and immunological phenotypes. The only immune exposure information available for the cohort was CMV serostatus. In an earlier analysis of around 500 of the donors, most TCR beta V segments appeared in productive rearrangements about 90% or about 30% of the time, broadly matching IMGT annotations. A further reported finding was that TCR beta sequences accurately predicted the HLA-A and HLA-B alleles for most subjects in the first cohort. In a later analysis, the rate of TCR association differed among HLA loci, with DRB1 alleles having the most associated TCRs and HLA-C alleles having the fewest. In a later analysis, HLA-associated TCR beta chains were found to be more clonally expanded and to have lower generation probabilities than equally common non-associated chains. Correlated functional status among segregating V segments might be attributable to linkage disequilibrium, but an unknown experimental factor could not be ruled out. When HLA alleles, especially DR and DQ, strongly co-occurred, attributing TCR associations to individual alleles was difficult. At a false discovery rate of 0.05, a later analysis linked about 16,000 TCR beta sequences to specific HLA alleles. Most TCR sequences were seen in very few donors, while some public TCRs were found in many individuals. A few of the identified cytomegalovirus-associated TCR beta chains were confirmed in vitro to be specific for cytomegalovirus antigens. An association between a missense DCLRE1C variant and V-gene and J-gene trimming of TCR beta chains was found in a later genetic analysis and replicated in an independent cohort.

Libraries were constructed by the immunoSEQ multiplex PCR assay. For the multiplex PCR, a mixture combining 60 forward primers for TCR Vbeta segments and 13 reverse primers for TCR Jbeta segments was used. The CDR3 region of rearranged TCR beta genes was amplified from genomic DNA with a multiplex PCR assay. The amplified TCR beta libraries were sequenced on the Illumina HiSeq System as 87-base-pair reads. In the source study's methods: A later analysis tallied tens of millions of unique TCR beta chains across the 640 or so repertoires, and around 9.9 million of those chains were shared by two or more donors. Raw reads were error-corrected and collapsed into unique sequences by a nearest-neighbor algorithm in which closely related sequences were merged to remove PCR and sequencing errors. Alignment of CDR3 sequences to IMGT reference sequences was used to assign V, D and J gene segments. For a sequence to be retained, a match of at least six nucleotides was required to both a V gene segment and a J gene segment. Rearrangements were classified as productive when the CDR3 lacked stop codons and remained in frame with V and J, and all other rearrangements were classified as non-productive. CDR3 was defined by IMGT convention, running from the second conserved V-encoded cysteine to the conserved J-encoded phenylalanine. The earlier analysis of roughly 590 of the donors excluded sequences that lacked an unambiguous match to a single V gene segment. In an earlier analysis of approximately 590 of the donors, V segments were called functional above 56.7% productive rearrangements and were called segregating when the between-donor standard deviation exceeded 5%. A statistical classification framework was developed to diagnose cytomegalovirus status using the catalog of TCR beta chain sequences. In a later analysis, V and J genes were assigned by comparing TCR nucleotide sequences against IMGT/GENE-DB human TR gene sequences. In a later analysis, CDR3 sequences and most-parsimonious VDJ recombination scenarios were assigned using the TCRdist pipeline. In a later analysis, each TCR beta chain was defined by its CDR3 amino acid sequence together with its V-gene family, and reads without a unique V-gene family were excluded. In a later analysis, 450 to 600 highly shared, low-generation-probability nucleotide sequences were removed to address suspected cross-contamination and a sequencing artifact. For each public chain, a later analysis derived a clonal expansion index from normalized ranks of inferred template counts within each repertoire. Generation probabilities in a later analysis came from a VDJ recombination model fitted to out-of-frame rearrangements, and those results were checked against IGoR. In a later analysis, hypergeometric tests were used to score TCR-TCR, TCR-HLA and TCR-CMV co-occurrence, with a repertoire-size bias correction applied to TCR pairs. A later analysis estimated false discovery rates by permuting HLA or CMV assignments 20 times. In a later analysis, co-occurring TCRs were grouped using DBSCAN, with TCRdist sequence similarity added in when clustering inside HLA-allele-positive subsets. Repertoires with fewer than 30,000 or more than 120,000 public chains, plus five repertoires with anomalous nucleotide sharing, were excluded from co-occurrence clustering. TCRdb holds this immuneACCESS table with in-frame rearrangements only. Some clones are missing; in checked studies, unresolved V genes explain under half, and the rest has no known cause. V and J calls and clone size are those listed in that table; D and trimming were worked out from the DNA. In all, the sample holds 150,000 to 200,000 clones, and less than 90% of those were seen once. Of the sample, roughly 1.6% is held by the ten largest clones.

In total, about 650 healthy bone marrow donors made up the cohort. At the time of sampling, all cohort members were nominally healthy, though unrecorded immune exposures were likely present. The donor tested CMV seronegative and was one of the 352 seronegative cohort members. Every donor gave a peripheral blood sample, and the peripheral blood mononuclear cells from that sample were used for TCR beta sequencing. Genomic DNA was extracted from the blood cell samples with the Qiagen DNeasy Blood Extraction Kit. Sequenced material: PBMCs. The clonotype originates from a middle-aged man in good health and CMV-seronegative.

The CDR3 has the sequence CASSLAGGSYEQYF. The nucleotide sequence is given as TGCGCCAGCAGCTTAGCGGGGGGTTCCTACGAGCAGTACTTC. The sequence joins TRBV5-1 to TRBJ2-7; 9 bases in the junction line up with TRBD2. V is trimmed back by 2 bases and J by 1 base, and the junction contains 1 base that no gene match accounts for. CDR3 length: 14 amino acids, cysteine to phenylalanine. Only the CDR3 DNA stays, 42 bases, in frame from base 1. CDR1 is given as SGHRS and CDR2 as YFSETQ, both from the germline V gene.